These T cell receptor beta chains were read from a single sample in a study of T cells expressing NK-cell markers. Following a re-call of the 5' RACE reads, TCRdb has one entry per CDR3 protein and lacks DNA. This sample contains 250,000 or so distinct CDR3 sequences. The sample was blood T cells: a sorted CD56 or NKG2C T cell subset, CD4+ or CD8+ T cells, or bulk PBMC T cells (not recorded which). Receptor source: a woman between 18 and 75 years old in good health. Each CDR3 is given with its conserved first and last residue.

V: TRBV20-1
J: TRBJ2-5
CDR3: CSALLATSRETQYF

V: TRBV7-2
J: TRBJ2-1
CDR3: CASSPQASGSNEQFF

V: TRBV20-1
J: TRBJ1-5
CDR3: CSAYRSNQPQHF

V: TRBV4-3
J: TRBJ2-3
CDR3: CASSPLAADTQYF

V: TRBV10-3
J: TRBJ2-7
CDR3: CAISESGVPDYEQYF

V: TRBV7-2
J: TRBJ2-2
CDR3: CASSGLAGGTGELFF

V: TRBV18
J: TRBJ2-1
CDR3: CASSPKFNEQFF

V: TRBV9
J: TRBJ1-2
CDR3: CASGGGYYGYTF

V: TRBV11-2
J: TRBJ2-5
CDR3: CASSLVWTGKGQETQYF

V: TRBV24-1
J: TRBJ2-1
CDR3: CATSDSTLTSGRGLDEQFF

V: TRBV28
J: TRBJ1-2
CDR3: CASSLQQGGKGYTF

V: TRBV27
J: TRBJ2-1
CDR3: CASSLAIRTSGRGSKAEQFF

V: TRBV6-2/TRBV6-3
J: TRBJ2-5
CDR3: CASSYWGTQYF

V: TRBV20-1
J: TRBJ2-3
CDR3: CSARSLAGGTDTQYF

V: TRBV12-3/TRBV12-4
J: TRBJ2-7
CDR3: CASSFLRQTSYEQYF

V: TRBV6-5
J: TRBJ2-2
CDR3: CASSYLATYTGELFF

V: TRBV11-3
J: TRBJ2-1
CDR3: CASSLVRGHNEQFF

V: TRBV10-3
J: TRBJ2-5
CDR3: CAISAGETQYF

V: TRBV12-3/TRBV12-4
J: TRBJ1-5
CDR3: CASSQHRAGNQPQHF

V: TRBV20-1
J: TRBJ2-5
CDR3: CSARDRGGGTQYF